This T cell receptor beta chain is from a study of blood T cell repertoires in COVID-19. The age range of participants was 18 to 89 years, with residence in under 25 US areas. Two negative PCRs, clearance, or symptom resolution had been documented for recovered Cohort 3 donors. As originally analysed: Reference gene primer amplification gave nucleated cell count estimates. Method: immunoSEQ multiplex PCR; TCRdb's copy keeps in-frame clones and lacks some. D and trimming were read from the DNA, whereas the V and J calls and clone size are those reported in that table. The sample consists of approximately 230,000 clones, 85% to 90% of them appearing once. This clone was counted once. Germline V gene data show CDR1 as SGHRS and CDR2 as YFSETQ. CDR3 size: 14 residues. Trimming stripped 4 bases from V and 4 bases from J, with 14 bases between.

The V call is TRBV5-1, the J call TRBJ1-1; a weak D match, TRBD1 (6 bases). This clonotype was sampled from a man aged 35-49 years who had recovered from COVID-19. The material sequenced was PBMCs or T cells enriched from blood (not recorded which). DNA of the CDR3: TGCGCCAGCAGCAAACTTCTAGGGGGCACTGAAGCTTTCTTT. Its protein is CASSKLLGGTEAFF.